Described below is a single TCR beta chain sequence and its context. Enrollees, roughly 18 to 90 years old, lived in approximately 25 US areas. Recovered participants had two consecutive negative NP/OP PCR tests, healthcare professional clearance, or symptom resolution. This sample is part of a study of blood T cell repertoires in COVID-19. Study summary: Sources were T cells, B-cell-depleted T cells, or PBMCs; the material itself was cDNA or gDNA.

This CDR3 is 14 amino acids long. Germline loops: CDR1 SEHNR, CDR2 FQNEAQ (reference sequence). Unmatched junction bases numbered 4, after V lost 1 base and J lost 5 bases. Authors' methods: Quantification of nucleated cells was approximated via reference gene primer amplification. Produced via immunoSEQ multiplex PCR; TCRdb's table is partial and in-frame only. D and trimming come from the DNA, and the V and J calls and clone size come from that table. The sample yields 150,000 or so clones, less than 85% seen once. The sample taken for sequencing was PBMCs or T cells enriched from blood (not recorded which). The chain carries TRBV7-9 and TRBJ1-1; 7 bases line up with TRBD1. This receptor was obtained from a woman between 50 and 59 years old who had recovered from COVID-19. CDR3 loop: CASSLEAGGTEAFF. The CDR3 nucleotides are TGTGCCAGCAGCTTAGAGGCAGGGGGGACTGAAGCTTTCTTT. Full variable domain (rest looked up from reference TRBV7-9 and TRBJ1-1): DTGVSQNPRHKITKRGQNVTFRCDPISEHNRLYWYRQTLGQGPEFLTYFQNEAQLEKSRLLSDRFSAERPKGSFSTLEIQRTEQGDSAMYLCASSLEAGGTEAFFGQGTRLTVV.